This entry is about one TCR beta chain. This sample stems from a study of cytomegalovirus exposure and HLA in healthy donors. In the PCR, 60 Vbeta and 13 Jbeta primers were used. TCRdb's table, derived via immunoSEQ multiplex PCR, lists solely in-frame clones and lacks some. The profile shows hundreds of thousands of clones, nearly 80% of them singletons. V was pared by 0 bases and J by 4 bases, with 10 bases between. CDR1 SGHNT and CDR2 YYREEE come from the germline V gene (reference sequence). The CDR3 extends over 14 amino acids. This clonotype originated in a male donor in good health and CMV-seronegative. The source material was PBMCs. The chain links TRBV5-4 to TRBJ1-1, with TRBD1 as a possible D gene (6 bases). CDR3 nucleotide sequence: TGTGCCAGCAGCTTGGAGGGCAGGGGCACTGAAGCTTTCTTT. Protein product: CASSLEGRGTEAFF.